The 31 T cell receptor beta chains in this list originate from one sample, sequenced in a study of cytomegalovirus exposure and HLA in healthy donors. TCRdb keeps only in-frame clones here, not all; method: immunoSEQ multiplex PCR. The sample consists of some 110,000 clones, approximately 91% of them appearing once. The sequenced material came from PBMCs. The receptors derive from a man aged 18 to 30 in good health and CMV-seropositive.

About this clone itself: An end of the junction does not agree with germline; a read error may underlie this. The rearrangement links TRBV5-8 to TRBJ1-5; 7 bases map to TRBD1. The CDR3 has 16 residues. CDR1 and CDR2 from the germline V gene are SGHTS and YDEGEE. CDR3 region: CASSSNDRDRNRPQHF. CDR3 nucleotides: TGTGCCAGCAGCAGTAACGACAGGGATCGCAATCGGCCCCAGCATTTT.

The chain couples TRBV5-4 to TRBJ1-6, with TRBD1 matching 11 bases. The CDR3 contains 16 residues. Trimming at V came to 5 bases and at J to 8 bases, leaving 9 bases not matched to a gene. Germline V gene lookup returns CDR1 SGHNT and CDR2 YYREEE (reference sequence). CDR3 DNA sequence: TGTGCCAGCAGTGTTGGACAGGGGGCTTACGATTCACCCCTCCACTTT. Translating it yields CASSVGQGAYDSPLHF.

This chain links TRBV6-5 with TRBJ1-6, with D perhaps TRBD1 (5 bases). CDR1 is MNHEY and CDR2 is SVGAGI in the germline V gene. The V gene lost 8 bases and the J gene lost 6 bases, with 14 bases spanning the gap. There are 14 residues in the CDR3. CDR3 DNA: TGTGCCAGCGGGGCAGGCACCACTAATTCACCCCTCCACTTT. The encoded protein is CASGAGTTNSPLHF.

This chain connects TRBV5-4 to TRBJ2-7; 13 bases are shared with TRBD2. Germline V gives CDR1 SGHNT, CDR2 YYREEE (reference sequence). V trimming: 5 bases; J trimming: 5 bases; junction bases outside the gene matches: 16. The CDR3 is 18 amino acids. CDR3 sequence: CASSKGLAGALGGDEQYF. CDR3 coding DNA: TGTGCCAGCAGTAAAGGACTAGCGGGGGCCCTGGGCGGTGACGAGCAGTACTTC.

The gene calls are TRBV28 and TRBJ1-5; unclear D gene. Germline V gene sequence: CDR1 MDHEN, CDR2 SYDVKM. CDR3 size: 12 residues. V was shortened by 7 bases and J by 3 bases, with 7 bases between the two germline ends. This CDR3 is CASKRTNQPQHF. CDR3 DNA sequence: TGTGCCAGCAAGCGGACCAATCAGCCCCAGCATTTT.

The chain carries TRBV7-8 and TRBJ1-3, with 9 bases identical to TRBD1. The germline CDR1 and CDR2 sequences are SGHVS and FQNEAQ. This CDR3 spans 14 amino acids. J lost 7 bases, V lost 3 bases, and 4 bases had no gene match. The CDR3 bases are TGTGCCAGCAGCTTTGGGACAGGGCCTAACACCATATATTTT. It is translated as CASSFGTGPNTIYF.

The count of this clone is one. The V and J genes are TRBV4-3 and TRBJ2-2, with D possibly matching TRBD1 (7 bases). The CDR3 covers 17 residues. With 0 bases removed from V and 5 bases from J, the gap between germline ends came to 16 bases. Looked up from germline, CDR1 is LGHNA and CDR2 is YSLEER. CDR3 bases: TGCGCCAGCAGCCAAGATGGTACAGGGGACTGGACCGGGGAGCTGTTTTTT. Translating gives CASSQDGTGDWTGELFF.

The chain employs TRBV6-4 and TRBJ1-2; D is unclear. Germline CDR1 reads MRHNA; CDR2 reads SNTAGT. Trimming took 4 bases from V and 7 from J, leaving 10 bases between them. The CDR3 is 12 amino acids. CDR3 region: CASSAGIGGYTF. The CDR3, as DNA: TGTGCCAGCAGTGCCGGGATTGGTGGCTACACCTTC.

This clone was detected only a few times. This chain joins TRBV7-9 and TRBJ1-2, with a possible D match to TRBD1 (5 bases). Germline lookup yields CDR1 SEHNR and CDR2 FQNEAQ (reference sequence). Trimming pared 1 base from V and 5 bases from J, leaving 11 bases between. The CDR3 extends over 14 amino acids. The CDR3, as DNA: TGTGCCAGCAGCTTAGTCCAGGGTTCGTATGGCTACACCTTC. Protein product: CASSLVQGSYGYTF.

Points on this clone: The sample has other DNA sequences that encode this CDR3 too. The chain recombines TRBV4-2 with TRBJ2-7; 15 bases agree with TRBD2. Germline V CDR1 and CDR2: LGHNA, YNFKEQ. The length of the CDR3 is 15 residues. V was pared by 3 bases and J by 4 bases, with 1 base of the junction left unmatched. DNA of the CDR3: TGTGCCAGCAGCCAGGGACTAGCGGGGGGTTACGAGCAGTACTTC. Protein product: CASSQGLAGGYEQYF.

This chain joins TRBV6-6 and TRBJ1-4; D is perhaps TRBD1 (6 bases). Germline V gene lookup returns CDR1 MNHNY and CDR2 SVGAGI (reference sequence). V shed 4 bases and J shed 8 bases, with 11 bases lying between them. This CDR3 region has 13 residues. The CDR3 region has the DNA TGTGCCAGCAGTTGGGGGCGAGGAGAAAAACTGTTTTTT. Protein sequence: CASSWGRGEKLFF.

This chain connects TRBV7-9 to TRBJ1-3; no clear D gene. Between the trimmed V and J ends, which lost 0 bases and 0 bases, there was a span of 12 bases. CDR1 and CDR2 from the germline V gene are SEHNR and FQNEAQ (reference sequence). The CDR3 extends over 17 amino acids. The CDR3 protein is CASSLALRQVSGNTIYF. Here the CDR3 DNA reads TGTGCCAGCAGCTTAGCCTTAAGACAAGTCTCTGGAAACACCATATATTTT.

The V and J genes are TRBV4-3 and TRBJ2-1; 11 bases are a match to TRBD2. CDR3 length: 14 amino acids. With V trimmed by 0 bases and J by 13 bases, 5 bases remained unmatched. In germline, CDR1 is LGHNA, CDR2 YSLEER. The CDR3 nucleotides read TGCGCCAGCAGCCAAGATAGCGGGGGGGCCGTACAGTTCTTC. Its protein product is CASSQDSGGAVQFF.

This chain connects TRBV5-1 to TRBJ2-7; 9 bases line up with TRBD1. V lost 10 bases, J lost 5 bases, and 7 bases stayed unmatched. The CDR3 covers 12 residues. The germline CDR1 and CDR2 sequences are SGHRS and YFSETQ. The CDR3 protein is CAGYRGLHEQYF. CDR3 DNA sequence: TGCGCCGGCTACAGGGGGCTACACGAGCAGTACTTC.

V usage is TRBV7-8 and J usage is TRBJ2-5, with D tentatively TRBD2 (5 bases). The CDR3 contains 13 residues. CDR1 is SGHVS and CDR2 is FQNEAQ in the germline V gene. V lost 7 bases to trimming and J lost 3 bases, with 12 bases between them. This chain's CDR3 is CASNPTGKETQYF. The CDR3 DNA is TGTGCCAGCAACCCGACGGGGAAAGAGACCCAGTACTTC.

This chain connects TRBV2 to TRBJ2-5; unclear D gene. Between the trimmed V and J ends, which lost 6 bases and 2 bases, there was a span of 10 bases. The germline V gene encodes CDR1 SNHLY and CDR2 FYNNEI. The CDR3 covers 13 residues. The CDR3 is CASRRVYQETQYF. CDR3 nucleotides: TGTGCCAGCAGACGCGTATATCAAGAGACCCAGTACTTC.

The chain uses TRBV5-1 and TRBJ1-4; 7 bases agree with TRBD1. The germline gives CDR1 SGHRS, CDR2 YFSETQ. V lost 2 bases and J lost 7; bases outside the gene matches: 11. CDR3 length: 16 amino acids. The CDR3 loop reads CASSLGQAPGGEKLFF. As DNA, the CDR3 is TGCGCCAGCAGCTTAGGGCAGGCCCCAGGGGGTGAAAAACTGTTTTTT.

The CDR3: CASSLQGAGTDTQYF. The DNA for the CDR3 is TGTGCCAGCTCACTTCAGGGGGCTGGAACAGATACGCAGTATTTT. The J gene is TRBJ2-3, the V gene TRBV18; 8 bases are a match to TRBD1. CDR1 is KGHSH, CDR2 LQKENI, per germline. V shed 4 bases and J 3 bases; nucleotides not matched to a gene: 6. CDR3 length equals 15 residues.

The chain employs TRBV6-6 and TRBJ1-2; 9 nucleotides line up with TRBD1. The CDR3 runs to 14 residues. CDR1 MNHNY and CDR2 SVGAGI come from the germline V gene (reference sequence). V lost 5 bases, J lost 5 bases, and 6 bases stayed unmatched. CDR3 in DNA: TGTGCCAGCAGTCAGGACAGGGGTGTTTATGGCTACACCTTC. As protein: CASSQDRGVYGYTF.

The rearrangement joins TRBV2 to TRBJ2-7; tentatively, D is TRBD1 (5 bases). Per the germline V gene, CDR1 is SNHLY and CDR2 is FYNNEI. V was pared by 2 bases and J by 6 bases, with 14 bases between. The CDR3 extends over 14 amino acids. In DNA, the CDR3 is TGTGCCAGCAGTGAATTTGTCGAGGACACCGAGCAGTACTTC. This translates into CASSEFVEDTEQYF.

The chain links TRBV6-4 to TRBJ2-3, with 10 bases fitting TRBD2. With V trimmed by 2 bases and J by 4 bases, 0 bases remained unmatched. The length of the CDR3 is 14 residues. The germline V gene encodes CDR1 MRHNA and CDR2 SNTAGT. The DNA of the CDR3 is TGTGCCAGCAGTGACCTAGCGGGGGCAGATACGCAGTATTTT. Protein sequence: CASSDLAGADTQYF.

The chain joins TRBV2 to TRBJ2-5; 9 positions agree with TRBD1. After removal of 4 bases from V and 4 bases from J, the junction contained 7 bases not matched to a gene. The germline CDR1 and CDR2 sequences are SNHLY and FYNNEI. The CDR3 contains 15 residues. CDR3 sequence: CASSADRTGAETQYF. CDR3 nucleotides: TGTGCCAGCAGTGCTGATAGGACAGGGGCAGAGACCCAGTACTTC.

This sequence joins TRBV6-5 and TRBJ2-7, with 7 bases lining up with TRBD1. The CDR3 covers 13 residues. CDR1 is MNHEY, CDR2 SVGAGI, per germline. Trimming removed 2 bases from V and 4 bases from J; junction bases left unmatched: 2. Written as DNA, the CDR3 is TGTGCCAGCAGTTACCGGGACAGATACGAGCAGTACTTC. As protein: CASSYRDRYEQYF.

The chain couples TRBV11-1 to TRBJ2-7, with a possible D match to TRBD1 (5 bases). This CDR3 has 13 amino acids. Germline lookup yields CDR1 SGHAT and CDR2 FQDESV (reference sequence). Trimming took 4 bases from V and 3 from J, leaving 10 bases between them. CDR3 coding DNA: TGTGCCAGCAGCTCCCCGGACATCTACGAGCAGTACTTC. It encodes CASSSPDIYEQYF.

The chain joins TRBV10-3 to TRBJ2-6; possible D gene TRBD1, 5 bases. CDR3 size: 17 residues. Germline-derived CDR1 and CDR2 are ENHRY and SYGVKD. V lost 1 base to trimming and J lost 0 bases, with 10 bases between them. The CDR3 sequence is CAISEWTTDSGANVLTF. CDR3 DNA: TGTGCCATCAGTGAGTGGACAACCGACTCTGGGGCCAACGTCCTGACTTTC.

The chain recombines TRBV5-8 with TRBJ2-6; TRBD1 is a possible D gene (6 bases). Trimming cost V 1 base and J 2 bases, with 16 bases left between them. The CDR3 has 18 residues. CDR1 SGHTS and CDR2 YDEGEE come from the germline V gene. CDR3: CASSLTGTSMAGANVLTF. Written as DNA, the CDR3 is TGTGCCAGCAGCTTGACAGGGACCTCTATGGCTGGGGCCAACGTCCTGACTTTC. Based on the CDR3 plus reference TRBV5-8 and TRBJ2-6, the full variable domain is EAGVTQSPTHLIKTRGQQATLRCSPISGHTSVYWYQQALGLGLQFLLWYDEGEERNRGNFPPRFSGRQFPNYSSELNVNALELEDSALYLCASSLTGTSMAGANVLTFGAGSRLTVL.

The DNA for the CDR3 is TGTGCCAGCAGTGATTGGGCTGAAAAACTGTTTTTT. This translates into CASSDWAEKLFF. The chain uses TRBV2 and TRBJ1-4; D remains ambiguous. CDR3 length: 12 residues. CDR1 is SNHLY and CDR2 is FYNNEI in the germline V gene. Trimming removed 3 bases at V and 7 bases at J, with 6 bases between. The full variable domain, rest sourced from reference TRBV2 and TRBJ1-4, is EPEVTQTPSHQVTQMGQEVILRCVPISNHLYFYWYRQILGQKVEFLVSFYNNEISEKSEIFDDQFSVERPDGSNFTLKIRSTKLEDSAMYFCASSDWAEKLFFGSGTQLSVL.

The chain carries TRBV10-2 and TRBJ2-1; D gene unclear. The CDR3 loop spans 14 amino acids. Germline loops: CDR1 WSHSY, CDR2 SAAADI. The ends were cut back, 1 base at V and 0 bases at J, with 4 bases in the middle. The DNA of the CDR3 is TGCGCCAGCAGTGAGTGGAGCTCCTACAATGAGCAGTTCTTC. This sequence encodes CASSEWSSYNEQFF.

The J gene is TRBJ1-5, the V gene TRBV7-2; 7 nucleotides line up with TRBD1. CDR1 is SGHTA and CDR2 is FQGNSA in the germline V gene. V trimming: 0 bases; J trimming: 3 bases; junction bases outside the gene matches: 2. This CDR3 is 15 amino acids long. The CDR3 here is CASSLAQGPNQPQHF. CDR3 nucleotide sequence: TGTGCCAGCAGCTTAGCACAGGGGCCCAATCAGCCCCAGCATTTT.

The chain couples TRBV28 to TRBJ1-6; 9 bases line up with TRBD1. CDR1 is MDHEN and CDR2 is SYDVKM in the germline V gene. There are 16 residues in the CDR3. The ends lost 3 bases at V and 7 bases at J; junction bases unmatched: 7. DNA for the CDR3: TGTGCCAGCAGTTTGGGAATCGGGACAGGGAATTCACCCCTCCACTTT. Amino acids: CASSLGIGTGNSPLHF. Full variable domain (missing parts from reference TRBV28 and TRBJ1-6): DVKVTQSSRYLVKRTGEKVFLECVQDMDHENMFWYRQDPGLGLRLIYFSYDVKMKEKGDIPEGYSVSREKKERFSLILESASTNQTSMYLCASSLGIGTGNSPLHFGNGTRLTVT.

The chain has TRBV5-1 and TRBJ1-6; TRBD1 might be the D (5 bases). The CDR3 covers 15 residues. V was shortened by 4 bases and J by 7 bases, with 15 bases between the two germline ends. The germline V gene has CDR1 SGHRS and CDR2 YFSETQ. The DNA of the CDR3 is TGCGCCAGCAGCGCCAACCTGGGGCTAAATTCACCCCTCCACTTT. Its translation is CASSANLGLNSPLHF.